Presented here are 11 T cell receptor beta chains from one specimen sequenced in a study of PD-1 blockade in classical Hodgkin lymphoma. The time point denotes: cycle 4 day 1 (C4D1), after less than seven weeks of nivolumab. All patients relapsed after autologous stem cell transplantation, and brentuximab vedotin exposure varied. Investigators isolated CD4+ T cells from thawed PBMCs through magnetic negative selection. Clones were sequenced by immunoSEQ multiplex PCR, and TCRdb holds only the in-frame ones, with some missing. The sample includes roughly 29,000 clones, more than 80% of them seen just once. Sequenced material: CD4+ T cells from blood, taken before the fourth cycle of nivolumab. The receptors come from a human donor with classical Hodgkin lymphoma.

For the CDR3, the DNA is TGTGCCTGGGGGACAGGGCTGAACTATGGCTACACCTTC. Encoded protein: CAWGTGLNYGYTF. The chain carries TRBV30 and TRBJ1-2; 9 bases match TRBD1. CDR1 and CDR2 (germline): GTSNPN, SVGIG (reference sequence). CDR3 length: 13 residues. With V trimmed by 5 bases and J by 2 bases, 3 bases remained unmatched.

This clone was detected only once. A read error may account for a junction end that differs from germline. The genes are TRBV5-6 and TRBJ2-3, with 7 bases aligning to TRBD1. CDR3 size: 12 residues. Looked up from germline, CDR1 is SGHDT and CDR2 is YYEEEE. CDR3 in amino acids: CASTLTRQGEYF. The CDR3 nucleotides read TGTGCCAGCACCTTGACCCGACAGGGAGAGTATTTT.

The gene calls are TRBV14 and TRBJ1-3; 8 positions match TRBD1. Germline values: CDR1 SGHDN, CDR2 FVKESK. V shed 4 bases and J 3 bases; nucleotides not matched to a gene: 14. CDR3 length: 18 amino acids. This CDR3 reads CASSPTAGGYVGGNTIYF. The CDR3 bases are TGTGCCAGCAGCCCTACCGCAGGGGGCTATGTAGGTGGAAACACCATATATTTT.

The chain has TRBV30 and TRBJ1-4; the D gene is possibly TRBD1 (6 bases). The CDR3 sequence is 13 residues long. Germline CDR1 GTSNPN, CDR2 SVGIG (reference sequence). The CDR3 loop is CATGSLMKEKLFF. In DNA form, the CDR3 reads TGTGCAACAGGGTCGCTGATGAAAGAAAAACTGTTTTTT.

The chain carries TRBV28 and TRBJ2-2; D could derive from TRBD1 or TRBD2 (7 bases each). The V end lost 8 bases, the J end lost 3 bases, and 13 bases lay between the germline ends. CDR3 length: 14 residues. CDR1 and CDR2 from the germline V gene are MDHEN and SYDVKM. The DNA for the CDR3 is TGTGCCAGCTCTCAGGGGGGGGACACCGGGGAGCTGTTTTTT. The encoded protein is CASSQGGDTGELFF.

The V and J genes are TRBV2 and TRBJ1-5; TRBD1 might be the D (6 bases). There are 16 residues in the CDR3. The V and J ends lost 3 bases and 1 base respectively, with 13 bases between them. Germline V gene sequence: CDR1 SNHLY, CDR2 FYNNEI. The CDR3 DNA is TGTGCCAGCAGTGACTCGAGGGGGTTAAGCAATCAGCCCCAGCATTTT. Amino acids: CASSDSRGLSNQPQHF.

This clone appeared a single time. The gene calls are TRBV7-2 and TRBJ2-5; either TRBD1 or TRBD2 may fit D (5 bases each). This CDR3 has 15 residues. Germline V gene data show CDR1 as SGHTA and CDR2 as FQGNSA. Deletions cut 4 bases from V and 1 base from J, with 13 bases between. The chain's CDR3 is CASSSEGRVQETQYF. In DNA form, the CDR3 reads TGTGCCAGCAGCTCCGAGGGGAGAGTCCAAGAGACCCAGTACTTC.

The chain links TRBV7-2 to TRBJ2-5; 7 bases line up with TRBD1. Germline values: CDR1 SGHTA, CDR2 FQGNSA. This CDR3 has 13 residues. With 4 bases clipped from V and 7 bases from J, the junction kept 6 bases outside the gene matches. The CDR3: CASSSRQGGTQYF. The CDR3 bases are TGTGCCAGCAGCTCTCGACAGGGTGGGACCCAGTACTTC.

The chain uses TRBV10-2 and TRBJ1-2; no clear D. The CDR3 has 12 residues. CDR1 is WSHSY, CDR2 SAAADI, per germline. Trimming shortened V by 3 bases and J by 8 bases, and 10 bases separated the two germline ends. The CDR3 loop reads CASSDRIPGYTF. CDR3 nucleotides: TGCGCCAGCAGTGATCGTATCCCAGGCTACACCTTC.

The chain carries TRBV7-2 and TRBJ2-3; D gene ambiguous. The V gene's germline CDR1 is SGHTA and CDR2 FQGNSA. The V and J ends lost 1 base and 2 bases respectively, with 13 bases between them. The CDR3 has 16 amino acids. Written as DNA, the CDR3 is TGTGCCAGCAGCTTAGAGGGAATTGCGATCACAGATACGCAGTATTTT. Translating it yields CASSLEGIAITDTQYF.

CDR3 amino acids: CASSLVLRTGELFF. CDR3 DNA: TGTGCCAGCAGCTTAGTACTACGCACCGGGGAGCTGTTTTTT. The chain couples TRBV7-2 to TRBJ2-2; no reliable D call. Germline lookup yields CDR1 SGHTA and CDR2 FQGNSA. The CDR3 is made up of 14 amino acids. The V and J ends lost 1 base and 4 bases respectively, with 7 bases between them.